A single sample gave rise to the 6 T cell receptor beta chains below, sequenced in a study of cytomegalovirus exposure and HLA in healthy donors. This PCR relied on a set of 60 Vbeta primers and 13 Jbeta primers. The data were produced by immunoSEQ multiplex PCR, yet TCRdb's version contains in-frame clones alone and is incomplete. In the table there are approximately 180,000 clones, 80% to 85% of which are singletons. The sequenced sample was PBMCs. The receptor source for this set is a woman in her 40s in good health and CMV-seronegative.

The chain combines TRBV18 with TRBJ2-3, with 9 positions matching TRBD1. Losses at the gene ends were 5 bases for V and 3 bases for J; bases not matched to a gene: 3. Germline V gene sequence: CDR1 KGHSH, CDR2 LQKENI. The CDR3 runs to 14 residues. CDR3 nucleotide sequence: TGTGCCAGCTCAGCCGGACAGGGGACAGATACGCAGTATTTT. It codes for CASSAGQGTDTQYF.

The rearrangement uses TRBV11-3 and TRBJ2-3, with a tentative D call TRBD2 (6 bases). The CDR3 runs 15 residues. V was cut by 1 base and J by 4 bases, with 12 bases left in between. Germline V gene sequence: CDR1 SGHNT, CDR2 YENEEA. CDR3 coding DNA: TGTGCCAGCAGCTTAGGGACGAGGGAGGCAGATACGCAGTATTTT. It specifies CASSLGTREADTQYF.

This clone was seen just once. This chain links TRBV4-3 with TRBJ1-1; 9 positions agree with TRBD1. This CDR3 is 15 amino acids long. Germline values: CDR1 LGHNA, CDR2 YSLEER. Germline trimming cut 5 bases from V and 1 base from J; bases unmatched to any gene: 5. CDR3 in amino acids: CASSSGQGQNTEAFF. As DNA, the CDR3 is TGCGCCAGCAGCTCCGGACAGGGGCAGAACACTGAAGCTTTCTTT.

This clone was recorded only once. This chain's CDR3 is CASSQNGQARIGYTF. CDR3 bases: TGTGCCAGCAGCCAGAACGGACAGGCTAGAATTGGCTACACCTTC. V and J are TRBV7-3 and TRBJ1-2; 7 positions match TRBD1. Trimming cost V 5 bases and J 7 bases; bases outside gene matches: 13. Germline values: CDR1 SGHTA, CDR2 FQGTGA. The CDR3 consists of 15 residues.

This chain joins TRBV27 and TRBJ1-2; a possible D gene is TRBD1 (6 bases). This CDR3 spans 13 amino acids. V lost 2 bases to trimming and J lost 4 bases, with 8 bases between them. Germline assignment: CDR1 MNHEY and CDR2 SMNVEV (reference sequence). The CDR3 bases are TGTGCCAGCAGTTTACAGGGGAGCTATGGCTACACCTTC. It yields the protein CASSLQGSYGYTF.

This clone was recorded once. V gene TRBV10-3 combines with J gene TRBJ2-3; possible D gene TRBD1, 6 bases. This CDR3 spans 15 amino acids. Trimming left V 2 bases short and J 1 base short, with 10 bases between. CDR1 and CDR2 from the germline V gene are ENHRY and SYGVKD. The CDR3 DNA reads as TGTGCCATCAGTGAGAACAGGGTAGGCACAGATACGCAGTATTTT. Translated: CAISENRVGTDTQYF.